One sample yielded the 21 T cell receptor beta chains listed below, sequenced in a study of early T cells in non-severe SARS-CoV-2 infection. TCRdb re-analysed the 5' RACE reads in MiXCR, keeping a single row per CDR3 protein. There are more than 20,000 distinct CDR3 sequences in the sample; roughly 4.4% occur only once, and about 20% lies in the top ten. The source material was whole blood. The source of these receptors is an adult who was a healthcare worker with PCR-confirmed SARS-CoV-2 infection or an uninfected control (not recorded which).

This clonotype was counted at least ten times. The CDR3 DNA reads as TGTGCCAGCAGCTTATCGAGCGGGAGTTTTAATGAGCAGTTCTTC. Protein: CASSLSSGSFNEQFF. The rearrangement uses TRBV7-6 and TRBJ2-1, with TRBD2 matching 8 bases. Looked up from germline, CDR1 is SGHVS and CDR2 is FNYEAQ. CDR3 length: 15 amino acids. The J segment lost 7 bases and the V segment lost 2 bases, leaving 7 bases of the junction unmatched.

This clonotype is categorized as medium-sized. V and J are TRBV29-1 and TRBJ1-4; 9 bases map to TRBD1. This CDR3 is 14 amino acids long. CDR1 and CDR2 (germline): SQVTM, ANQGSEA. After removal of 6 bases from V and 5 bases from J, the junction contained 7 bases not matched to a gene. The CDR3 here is CSVSAGTGNEKLFF. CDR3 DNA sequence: TGCAGCGTATCAGCCGGGACAGGGAATGAAAAACTGTTTTTT.

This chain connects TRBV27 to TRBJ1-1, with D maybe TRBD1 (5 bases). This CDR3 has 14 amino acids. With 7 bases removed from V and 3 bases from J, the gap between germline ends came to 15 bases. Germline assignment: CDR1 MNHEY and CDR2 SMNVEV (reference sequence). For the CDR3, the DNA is TGTGCCAGCACAAGTTCGTGGGGCTACACTGAAGCTTTCTTT. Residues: CASTSSWGYTEAFF.

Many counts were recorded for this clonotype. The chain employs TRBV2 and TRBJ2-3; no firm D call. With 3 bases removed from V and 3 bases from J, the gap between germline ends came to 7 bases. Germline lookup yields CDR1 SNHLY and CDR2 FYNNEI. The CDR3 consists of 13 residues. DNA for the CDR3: TGTGCCAGCAGTGATTGGGAAACAGATACGCAGTATTTT. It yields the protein CASSDWETDTQYF. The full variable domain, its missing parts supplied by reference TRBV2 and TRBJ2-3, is EPEVTQTPSHQVTQMGQEVILRCVPISNHLYFYWYRQILGQKVEFLVSFYNNEISEKSEIFDDQFSVERPDGSNFTLKIRSTKLEDSAMYFCASSDWETDTQYFGPGTRLTVL.

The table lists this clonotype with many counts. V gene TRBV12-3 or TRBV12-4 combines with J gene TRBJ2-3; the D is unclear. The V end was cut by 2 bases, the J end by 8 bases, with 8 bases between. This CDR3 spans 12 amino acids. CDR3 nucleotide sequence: TGTGCCAGCAGTTTAAGCATGGGTACGCAGTATTTT. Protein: CASSLSMGTQYF.

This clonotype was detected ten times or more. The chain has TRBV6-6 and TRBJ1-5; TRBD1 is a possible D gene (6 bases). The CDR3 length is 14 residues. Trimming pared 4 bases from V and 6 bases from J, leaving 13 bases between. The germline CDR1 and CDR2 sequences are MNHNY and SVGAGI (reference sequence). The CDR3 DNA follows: TGTGCCAGCAGTTCCACAGGGAATGGTCAGCCCCAGCATTTT. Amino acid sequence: CASSSTGNGQPQHF.

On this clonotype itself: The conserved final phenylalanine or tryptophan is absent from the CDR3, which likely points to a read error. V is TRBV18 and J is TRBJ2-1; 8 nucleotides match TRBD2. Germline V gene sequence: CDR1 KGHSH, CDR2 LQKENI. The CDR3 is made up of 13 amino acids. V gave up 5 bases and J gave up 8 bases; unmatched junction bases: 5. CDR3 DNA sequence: TGTGCCAGCTCATCGACTAGCGTTGATGAGCAGTTCTCC. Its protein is CASSSTSVDEQFS.

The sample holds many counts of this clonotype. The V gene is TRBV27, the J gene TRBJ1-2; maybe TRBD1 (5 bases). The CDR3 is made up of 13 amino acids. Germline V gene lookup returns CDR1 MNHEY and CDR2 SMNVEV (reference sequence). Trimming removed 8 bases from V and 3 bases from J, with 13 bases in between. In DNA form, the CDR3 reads TGTGCCAGCGGGGCCCTGCGAGACTATGGCTACACCTTC. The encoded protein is CASGALRDYGYTF.

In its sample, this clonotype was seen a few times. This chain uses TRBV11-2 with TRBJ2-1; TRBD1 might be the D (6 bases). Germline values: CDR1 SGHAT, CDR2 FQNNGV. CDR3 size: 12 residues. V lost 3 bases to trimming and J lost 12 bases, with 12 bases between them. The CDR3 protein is CASSFTGQVQFF. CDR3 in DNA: TGTGCCAGCAGCTTTACGGGACAAGTGCAGTTCTTC.

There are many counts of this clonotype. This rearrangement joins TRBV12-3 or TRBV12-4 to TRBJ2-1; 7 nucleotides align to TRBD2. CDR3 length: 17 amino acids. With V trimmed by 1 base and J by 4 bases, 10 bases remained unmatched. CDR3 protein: CASSLDALAVMYNEQFF. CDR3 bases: TGTGCCAGCAGTTTAGACGCGCTAGCGGTTATGTACAATGAGCAGTTCTTC.

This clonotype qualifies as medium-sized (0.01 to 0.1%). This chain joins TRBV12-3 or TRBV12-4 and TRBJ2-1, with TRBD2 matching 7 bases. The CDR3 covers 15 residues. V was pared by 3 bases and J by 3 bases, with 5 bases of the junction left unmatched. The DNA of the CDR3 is TGTGCCAGCAGTTTCCCTAGCGGTGGCTACAATGAGCAGTTCTTC. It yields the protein CASSFPSGGYNEQFF.

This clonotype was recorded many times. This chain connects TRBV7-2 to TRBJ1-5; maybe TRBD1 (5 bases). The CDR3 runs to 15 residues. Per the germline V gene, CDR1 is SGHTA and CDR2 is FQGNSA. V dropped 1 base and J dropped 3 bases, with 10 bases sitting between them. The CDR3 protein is CASSLVAGLNQPQHF. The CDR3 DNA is TGTGCCAGCAGCTTAGTCGCGGGACTCAATCAGCCCCAGCATTTT.

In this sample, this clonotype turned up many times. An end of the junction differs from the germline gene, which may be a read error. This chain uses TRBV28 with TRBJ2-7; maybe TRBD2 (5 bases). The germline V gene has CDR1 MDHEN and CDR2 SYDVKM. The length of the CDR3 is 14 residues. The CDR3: CASSSRTLAYEQYF. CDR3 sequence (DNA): TGTGCCAGCAGTTCCAGGACTTTAGCCTACGAACAGTACTTC.

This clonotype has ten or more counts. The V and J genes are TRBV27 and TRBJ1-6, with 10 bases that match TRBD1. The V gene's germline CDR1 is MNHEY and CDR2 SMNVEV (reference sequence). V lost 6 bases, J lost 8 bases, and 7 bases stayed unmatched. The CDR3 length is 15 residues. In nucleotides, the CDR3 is TGTGCCAGCAGACTCCCGGGACAGGGGTATTCACCCCTCCACTTT. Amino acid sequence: CASRLPGQGYSPLHF.

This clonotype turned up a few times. CDR3 amino acids: CSAPETKRAFF. The CDR3, as DNA: TGCAGTGCTCCGGAGACCAAGCGGGCTTTCTTT. J is TRBJ1-1 and V is TRBV20-1, with D uncertain. The CDR3 length is 11 residues. Germline loops: CDR1 DFQATT, CDR2 SNEGSKA (reference sequence). V gave up 5 bases and J gave up 11 bases, with 15 bases separating them.

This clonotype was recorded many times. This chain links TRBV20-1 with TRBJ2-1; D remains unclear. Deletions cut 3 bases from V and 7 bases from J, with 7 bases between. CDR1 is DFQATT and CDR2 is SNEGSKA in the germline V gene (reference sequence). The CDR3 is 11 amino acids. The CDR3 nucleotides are TGCAGTGCTAGGTTGGTTAATGAGCAGTTCTTC. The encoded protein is CSARLVNEQFF.

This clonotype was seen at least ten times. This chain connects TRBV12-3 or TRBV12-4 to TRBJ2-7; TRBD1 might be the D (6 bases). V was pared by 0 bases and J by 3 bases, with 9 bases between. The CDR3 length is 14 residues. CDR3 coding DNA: TGTGCCAGCAGTTTAGCCGTCAGGGGCTACGAGCAGTACTTC. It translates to CASSLAVRGYEQYF.

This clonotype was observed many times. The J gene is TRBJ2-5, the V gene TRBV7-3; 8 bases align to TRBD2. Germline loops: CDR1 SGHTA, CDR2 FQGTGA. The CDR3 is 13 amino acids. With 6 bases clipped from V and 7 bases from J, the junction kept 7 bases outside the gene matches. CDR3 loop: CASSPGTRATQYF. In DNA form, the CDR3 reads TGTGCCAGCAGTCCCGGGACTAGGGCGACCCAGTACTTC.

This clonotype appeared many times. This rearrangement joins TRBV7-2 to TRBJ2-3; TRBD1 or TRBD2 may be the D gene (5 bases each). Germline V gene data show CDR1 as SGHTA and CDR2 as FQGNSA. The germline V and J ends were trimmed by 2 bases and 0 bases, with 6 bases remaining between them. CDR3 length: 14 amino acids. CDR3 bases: TGTGCCAGCAGCTTACGGGACAGCACAGATACGCAGTATTTT. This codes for CASSLRDSTDTQYF. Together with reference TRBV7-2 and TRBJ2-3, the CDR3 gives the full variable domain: GAGVSQSPSNKVTEKGKDVELRCDPISGHTALYWYRQSLGQGLEFLIYFQGNSAPDKSGLPSDRFSAERTGGSVSTLTIQRTQQEDSAVYLCASSLRDSTDTQYFGPGTRLTVL.

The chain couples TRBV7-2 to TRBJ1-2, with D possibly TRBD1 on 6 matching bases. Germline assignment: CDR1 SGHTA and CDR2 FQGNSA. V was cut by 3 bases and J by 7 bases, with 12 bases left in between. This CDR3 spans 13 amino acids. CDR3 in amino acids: CASSLTGSLGYTF. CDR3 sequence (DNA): TGTGCCAGCAGCTTGACAGGTTCCCTTGGCTACACCTTC.

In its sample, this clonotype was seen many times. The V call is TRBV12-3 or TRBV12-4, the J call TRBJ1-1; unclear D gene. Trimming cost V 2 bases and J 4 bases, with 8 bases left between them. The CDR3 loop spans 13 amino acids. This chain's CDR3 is CASSLKLITEAFF. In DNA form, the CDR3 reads TGTGCCAGCAGTTTAAAGCTGATCACTGAAGCTTTCTTT.